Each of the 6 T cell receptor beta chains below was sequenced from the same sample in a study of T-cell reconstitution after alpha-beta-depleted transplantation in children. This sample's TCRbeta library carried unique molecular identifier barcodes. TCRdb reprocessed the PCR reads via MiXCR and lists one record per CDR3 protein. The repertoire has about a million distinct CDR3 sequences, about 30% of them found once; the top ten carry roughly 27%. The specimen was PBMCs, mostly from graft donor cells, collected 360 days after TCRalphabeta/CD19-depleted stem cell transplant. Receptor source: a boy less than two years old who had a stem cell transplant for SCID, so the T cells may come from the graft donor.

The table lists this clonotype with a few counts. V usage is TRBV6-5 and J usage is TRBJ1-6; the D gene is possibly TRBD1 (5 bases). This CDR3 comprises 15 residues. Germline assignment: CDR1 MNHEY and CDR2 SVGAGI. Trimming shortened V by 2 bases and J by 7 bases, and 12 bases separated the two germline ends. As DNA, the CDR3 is TGTGCCAGCAGTTACGCGGGACCACAGAATTCACCCCTCCACTTT. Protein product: CASSYAGPQNSPLHF.

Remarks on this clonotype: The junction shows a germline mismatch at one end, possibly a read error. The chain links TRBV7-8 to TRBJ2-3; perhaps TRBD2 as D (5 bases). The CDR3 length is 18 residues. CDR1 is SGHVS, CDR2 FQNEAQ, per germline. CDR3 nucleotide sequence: TGTGCCAGCAGCCTAGCTTCCGAGCCAGGATATAGCACAGATACGCAGTATTTT. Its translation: CASSLASEPGYSTDTQYF. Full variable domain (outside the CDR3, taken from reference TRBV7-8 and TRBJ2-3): GAGVSQSPRYKVAKRGQDVALRCDPISGHVSLFWYQQALGQGPEFLTYFQNEAQLDKSGLPSDRFFAERPEGSVSTLKIQRTQQEDSAVYLCASSLASEPGYSTDTQYFGPGTRLTVL.

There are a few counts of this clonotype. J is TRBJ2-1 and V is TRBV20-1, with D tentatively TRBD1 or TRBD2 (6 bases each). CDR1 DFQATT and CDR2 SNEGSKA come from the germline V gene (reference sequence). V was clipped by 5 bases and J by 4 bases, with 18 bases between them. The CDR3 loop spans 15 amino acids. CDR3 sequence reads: CSAGSWGALYNEQFF. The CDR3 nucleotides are TGCAGTGCTGGATCCTGGGGGGCCCTTTACAATGAGCAGTTCTTC.

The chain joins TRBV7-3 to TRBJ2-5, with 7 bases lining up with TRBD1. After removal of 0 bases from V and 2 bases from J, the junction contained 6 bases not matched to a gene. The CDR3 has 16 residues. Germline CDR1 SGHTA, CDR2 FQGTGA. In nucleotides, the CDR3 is TGTGCCAGCAGCTTAACAGGGACAGCTGGTCAAGAGACCCAGTACTTC. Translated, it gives CASSLTGTAGQETQYF.

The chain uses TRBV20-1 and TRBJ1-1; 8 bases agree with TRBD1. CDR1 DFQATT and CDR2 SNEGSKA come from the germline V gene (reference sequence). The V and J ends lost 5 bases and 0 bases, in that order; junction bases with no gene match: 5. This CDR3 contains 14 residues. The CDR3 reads CSAPPGGLNTEAFF. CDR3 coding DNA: TGCAGTGCTCCTCCAGGGGGCCTGAACACTGAAGCTTTCTTT.

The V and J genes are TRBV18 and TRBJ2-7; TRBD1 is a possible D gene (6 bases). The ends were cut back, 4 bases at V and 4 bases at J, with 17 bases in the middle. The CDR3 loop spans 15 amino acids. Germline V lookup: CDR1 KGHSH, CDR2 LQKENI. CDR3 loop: CASSHFSRGEYEQYF. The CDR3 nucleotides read TGTGCCAGCTCACATTTTTCCAGGGGAGAGTACGAGCAGTACTTC.